These T cell receptor beta chains were read from a single sample in a study of beta chain features in type 1 diabetes. Measured with immunoSEQ multiplex PCR; TCRdb has only the in-frame clones, and not every one. The sample has about 250,000 clones, 11% to 15% seen once. The specimen was naive CD4+ T cells from blood. The receptors come from a woman in her thirties or forties in good health. Both conserved end residues are part of each CDR3. The order of the fields is CDR3 protein, CDR3 DNA, D gene, V gene, clone size, J gene, CDR3 length. The D gene is left open where the match is weak. A row's size may be missing; if present it is once, few, many or a size class.

CDR3: CASSPLAQTGRSNSPLHF; DNA: TGTGCCAGCTCACCCCTCGCTCAGACAGGGCGCAGTAATTCACCCCTCCACTTT; D: TRBD1; V: TRBV18; size: -; J: TRBJ1-6; length: 18
CDR3: CATSDPRGGETQYF; DNA: TGTGCCACCAGCGATCCCCGGGGTGGCGAGACCCAGTACTTC; D: -; V: TRBV15; size: -; J: TRBJ2-5; length: 14
CDR3: CASSYGGRGSTDTQYF; DNA: TGTGCCAGCAGTTACGGAGGACGGGGGAGCACAGATACGCAGTATTTT; D: -; V: TRBV6-6; size: -; J: TRBJ2-3; length: 16
CDR3: CASSFGQGWMGANVLTF; DNA: TGTGCCAGCAGCTTCGGACAGGGATGGATGGGGGCCAACGTCCTGACTTTC; D: TRBD1; V: TRBV9; size: few; J: TRBJ2-6; length: 17
CDR3: CASTQSNPGTSGVNEQFF; DNA: TGTGCCAGCACCCAAAGTAACCCCGGGACTAGCGGCGTGAATGAGCAGTTCTTC; D: TRBD2; V: TRBV9; size: -; J: TRBJ2-1; length: 18
CDR3: CAISRLAGADTQYF; DNA: TGTGCCATCTCGAGGCTAGCGGGGGCAGATACGCAGTATTTT; D: TRBD2; V: TRBV10-3; size: -; J: TRBJ2-3; length: 14
CDR3: CASSLTAYNSPLHF; DNA: TGTGCCAGCAGCCTGACAGCATATAATTCACCCCTCCACTTT; D: -; V: TRBV5-6; size: few; J: TRBJ1-6; length: 14
CDR3: CASSLVGQGIFTGELFF; DNA: TGTGCCAGCAGCTTAGTGGGACAGGGTATATTCACCGGGGAGCTGTTTTTT; D: TRBD1; V: TRBV7-8; size: few; J: TRBJ2-2; length: 17
CDR3: CASSLTSRAARNIQYF; DNA: TGTGCCAGCAGTTTAACCTCCAGGGCGGCTCGAAACATTCAGTACTTC; D: -; V: TRBV27; size: -; J: TRBJ2-4; length: 16
CDR3: CASSQEVGLTDTQYF; DNA: TGTGCCAGCAGCCAAGAGGTTGGCCTTACAGATACGCAGTATTTT; D: -; V: TRBV7-2; size: -; J: TRBJ2-3; length: 15
CDR3: CASSPVRVIGYEQYF; DNA: TGTGCCAGCAGCCCCGTCCGGGTGATAGGTTACGAGCAGTACTTC; D: -; V: TRBV28; size: few; J: TRBJ2-7; length: 15
CDR3: CASSLAALVGYEQYF; DNA: TGTGCCAGCAGCTTAGCGGCCCTGGTTGGCTACGAGCAGTACTTC; D: -; V: TRBV7-2; size: few; J: TRBJ2-7; length: 15
CDR3: CASSTDRGYTEAFF; DNA: TGTGCCAGCAGTACGGACAGGGGCTACACTGAAGCTTTCTTT; D: TRBD1; V: TRBV6-1; size: -; J: TRBJ1-1; length: 14
CDR3: CASSLDRANEKLFF; DNA: TGCGCCAGCAGCTTGGACCGAGCTAATGAAAAACTGTTTTTT; D: -; V: TRBV5-1; size: -; J: TRBJ1-4; length: 14
CDR3: CASSAGGNSYNEQFF; DNA: TGTGCCAGCAGCGCCGGGGGGAACTCCTACAATGAGCAGTTCTTC; D: TRBD2; V: TRBV9; size: -; J: TRBJ2-1; length: 15
CDR3: CASSLARSVGELFF; DNA: TGTGCCAGCAGCTTAGCCCGGTCCGTCGGGGAGCTGTTTTTT; D: -; V: TRBV7-2; size: few; J: TRBJ2-2; length: 14
CDR3: CASSFGGVSSYEQYF; DNA: TGTGCCAGCAGCTTTGGGGGGGTGAGCTCCTACGAGCAGTACTTC; D: TRBD2; V: TRBV7-2; size: few; J: TRBJ2-7; length: 15
CDR3: CASKEDKYGYTF; DNA: TGTGCCAGCAAGGAGGATAAATATGGCTACACCTTC; D: -; V: TRBV9; size: -; J: TRBJ1-2; length: 12
CDR3: CATQGRGTNYGYTF; DNA: TGTGCCACCCAGGGTCGGGGGACCAACTATGGCTACACCTTC; D: -; V: TRBV19; size: -; J: TRBJ1-2; length: 14
CDR3: CASSVGPGPVNTEAFF; DNA: TGTGCCAGCAGCGTAGGCCCCGGTCCCGTGAACACTGAAGCTTTCTTT; D: -; V: TRBV9; size: -; J: TRBJ1-1; length: 16
CDR3: CASSPREAALYNEQFF; DNA: TGTGCCAGCAGCCCCCGGGAGGCGGCTTTATACAATGAGCAGTTCTTC; D: TRBD2; V: TRBV7-2; size: few; J: TRBJ2-1; length: 16
CDR3: CASSSTGDYGYTF; DNA: TGTGCCAGCAGCTCGACAGGAGACTATGGCTACACCTTC; D: -; V: TRBV5-4; size: few; J: TRBJ1-2; length: 13
CDR3: CASVRQGLGNTIYF; DNA: TGTGCCAGCGTACGACAGGGTTTAGGAAACACCATATATTTT; D: TRBD1; V: TRBV6-6; size: once; J: TRBJ1-3; length: 14
CDR3: CASSSNLLGQGAHGYTF; DNA: TGTGCCAGCAGCTCTAACCTGCTGGGACAGGGGGCGCATGGCTACACCTTC; D: TRBD1; V: TRBV7-2; size: few; J: TRBJ1-2; length: 17
CDR3: CAEGVQGNFLGGVQDTQYF; DNA: TGTGCCGAGGGAGTTCAGGGGAACTTCCTAGGTGGAGTCCAAGATACGCAGTATTTT; D: -; V: TRBV7-9; size: few; J: TRBJ2-3; length: 19
CDR3: CASTSSLTGTRSPYGYTF; DNA: TGTGCCAGTACCTCTTCATTGACCGGGACTCGGTCCCCCTATGGCTACACCTTC; D: -; V: TRBV19; size: -; J: TRBJ1-2; length: 18
CDR3: CASSLGGEVRQPQHF; DNA: TGCGCCAGCAGCTTGGGGGGGGAAGTCAGACAGCCCCAGCATTTT; D: -; V: TRBV5-1; size: -; J: TRBJ1-5; length: 15
CDR3: CASSSVMGRGTPQWTQYF; DNA: TGTGCCAGCAGCTCTGTTATGGGCCGGGGGACCCCGCAATGGACCCAGTACTTC; D: -; V: TRBV7-2; size: few; J: TRBJ2-5; length: 18
CDR3: CASNTGGLPGELFF; DNA: TGTGCCAGCAATACAGGGGGTCTACCCGGGGAGCTGTTTTTT; D: TRBD1; V: TRBV6-6; size: -; J: TRBJ2-2; length: 14
CDR3: CASSLGGAGETQYF; DNA: TGTGCCAGCAGCTTGGGGGGGGCAGGGGAGACCCAGTACTTC; D: -; V: TRBV7-2; size: -; J: TRBJ2-5; length: 14
CDR3: CASSYFGSDEQYF; DNA: TGTGCCAGCAGTTACTTTGGAAGCGACGAGCAGTACTTC; D: -; V: TRBV6-6; size: -; J: TRBJ2-7; length: 13
CDR3: CASSPREGSSPLHF; DNA: TGTGCCAGCAGCCCTAGGGAGGGAAGCTCACCCCTCCACTTT; D: -; V: TRBV7-9; size: few; J: TRBJ1-6; length: 14
CDR3: CASGLRGNEQFF; DNA: TGTGCTAGTGGTTTGAGGGGCAATGAGCAGTTCTTC; D: -; V: TRBV12-5; size: -; J: TRBJ2-1; length: 12
CDR3: CASSTQWGGGYGYTF; DNA: TGTGCCAGTAGTACCCAATGGGGGGGCGGCTATGGCTACACCTTC; D: -; V: TRBV19; size: -; J: TRBJ1-2; length: 15
CDR3: CASSFGGRNQETQYF; DNA: TGTGCCAGCAGTTTCGGGGGGCGAAATCAAGAGACCCAGTACTTC; D: -; V: TRBV28; size: few; J: TRBJ2-5; length: 15
CDR3: CASSFYRDTNTEAFF; DNA: TGTGCCAGCAGCTTCTACCGGGACACAAACACTGAAGCTTTCTTT; D: -; V: TRBV7-9; size: -; J: TRBJ1-1; length: 15
CDR3: CSVDTSEWADTQYF; DNA: TGCAGCGTTGATACTAGCGAATGGGCAGATACGCAGTATTTT; D: TRBD2; V: TRBV29-1; size: -; J: TRBJ2-3; length: 14
CDR3: CASSLAGMDEQFF; DNA: TGCGCCAGCAGCTTGGCAGGTATGGATGAGCAGTTCTTC; D: -; V: TRBV5-1; size: -; J: TRBJ2-1; length: 13
CDR3: CASSIRGPSTDTQYF; DNA: TGTGCCAGCAGTATCAGGGGCCCTAGCACAGATACGCAGTATTTT; D: -; V: TRBV6-5; size: few; J: TRBJ2-3; length: 15
CDR3: CASVGTKANEQFF; DNA: TGTGCCAGCGTGGGGACTAAGGCTAATGAGCAGTTCTTC; D: TRBD2; V: TRBV11-2; size: -; J: TRBJ2-1; length: 13
CDR3: CASSVPSGGQGAKDTQYF; DNA: TGTGCCAGCAGCGTACCCTCAGGAGGGCAGGGGGCGAAAGATACGCAGTATTTT; D: TRBD1; V: TRBV9; size: -; J: TRBJ2-3; length: 18
CDR3: CASSPIRANTEAFF; DNA: TGTGCCAGCTCACCGATCAGGGCGAACACTGAAGCTTTCTTT; D: -; V: TRBV18; size: -; J: TRBJ1-1; length: 14
CDR3: CASSLVSGGAGELFF; DNA: TGTGCCAGCAGCTTGGTTAGCGGGGGGGCCGGGGAGCTGTTTTTT; D: TRBD2; V: TRBV5-4; size: -; J: TRBJ2-2; length: 15
CDR3: CASSLGGGANVLTF; DNA: TGTGCCAGCAGCTTGGGAGGTGGGGCCAACGTCCTGACTTTC; D: -; V: TRBV11-2; size: -; J: TRBJ2-6; length: 14
CDR3: CASSLVHRFGTEAFF; DNA: TGTGCCAGCAGCTTGGTCCACAGGTTTGGAACTGAAGCTTTCTTT; D: -; V: TRBV5-6; size: -; J: TRBJ1-1; length: 15
CDR3: CASSVDAGGNTEAFF; DNA: TGTGCCAGCAGCGTAGATGCAGGGGGAAACACTGAAGCTTTCTTT; D: TRBD1; V: TRBV9; size: few; J: TRBJ1-1; length: 15
CDR3: CASSLETRGQPQHF; DNA: TGTGCCAGCAGCTTAGAGACTAGGGGTCAGCCCCAGCATTTT; D: -; V: TRBV7-2; size: -; J: TRBJ1-5; length: 14
CDR3: CASSYTGGNTGELFF; DNA: TGTGCCAGCAGCTATACAGGGGGCAACACCGGGGAGCTGTTTTTT; D: TRBD1; V: TRBV7-9; size: -; J: TRBJ2-2; length: 15
CDR3: CASSAGQANTGELFF; DNA: TGCGCCAGCAGCGCAGGACAGGCGAACACCGGGGAGCTGTTTTTT; D: TRBD1; V: TRBV5-1; size: -; J: TRBJ2-2; length: 15
CDR3: CASMVYNRKNTEAFF; DNA: TGTGCCAGTATGGTTTACAACAGAAAGAACACTGAAGCTTTCTTT; D: -; V: TRBV19; size: -; J: TRBJ1-1; length: 15
CDR3: CAISVQETQYF; DNA: TGTGCCATCAGTGTACAAGAGACCCAGTACTTC; D: -; V: TRBV10-3; size: many; J: TRBJ2-5; length: 11
CDR3: CASSTHGRGPSGVNYGYTF; DNA: TGTGCCAGCAGCACACACGGAAGGGGACCGTCAGGGGTCAACTATGGCTACACCTTC; D: -; V: TRBV11-2; size: few; J: TRBJ1-2; length: 19
CDR3: CASSLLEGYNSPLHF; DNA: TGTGCCAGCAGCTTATTAGAGGGTTATAATTCACCCCTCCACTTT; D: -; V: TRBV7-6; size: few; J: TRBJ1-6; length: 15
CDR3: CASRAGTFTYNEQFF; DNA: TGTGCCAGCAGGGCCGGGACTTTTACTTACAATGAGCAGTTCTTC; D: -; V: TRBV2; size: -; J: TRBJ2-1; length: 15
CDR3: CASSLGGRARNTEAFF; DNA: TGCGCCAGCAGCTTGGGTGGCAGGGCGAGGAACACTGAAGCTTTCTTT; D: -; V: TRBV5-1; size: -; J: TRBJ1-1; length: 16